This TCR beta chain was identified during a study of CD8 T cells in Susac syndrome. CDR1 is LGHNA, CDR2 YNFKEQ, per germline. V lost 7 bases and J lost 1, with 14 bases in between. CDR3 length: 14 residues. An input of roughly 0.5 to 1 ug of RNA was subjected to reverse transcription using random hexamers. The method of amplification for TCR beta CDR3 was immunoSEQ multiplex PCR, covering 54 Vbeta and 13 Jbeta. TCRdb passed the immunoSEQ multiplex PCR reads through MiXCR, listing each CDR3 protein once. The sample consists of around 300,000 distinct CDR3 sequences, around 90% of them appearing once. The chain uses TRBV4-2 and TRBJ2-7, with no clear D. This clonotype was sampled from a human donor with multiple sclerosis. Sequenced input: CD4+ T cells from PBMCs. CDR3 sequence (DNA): TGTGCCAGCACCCCTGTGGGCAGATCCTACGAGCAGTACTTC. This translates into CASTPVGRSYEQYF.